The 4 T cell receptor beta chains below all came from one sample that was sequenced in a study of T cell changes during pregnancy in multiple sclerosis. Clones were read by immunoSEQ multiplex PCR, and TCRdb kept only the in-frame ones, dropping some. The sample records 50,000 to 75,000 clones, over 85% being singletons. Sequenced material: CD8+ T cells from peripheral blood mononuclear cells, taken in the third trimester of pregnancy. The receptors come from a female donor with multiple sclerosis, enrolled in a pregnancy study.

The chain carries TRBV28 and TRBJ2-7, with TRBD1 as a possible D gene (5 bases). The CDR3 length is 14 residues. Germline V CDR1 and CDR2: MDHEN, SYDVKM. Trimming took 8 bases from V and 0 from J, leaving 14 bases between them. The CDR3 protein is CASGAETLSYEQYF. The CDR3, as DNA: TGTGCCAGCGGGGCGGAGACGCTCTCCTACGAGCAGTACTTC.

This clone was counted a single time. This rearrangement joins TRBV15 to TRBJ2-7; perhaps TRBD2 as D (5 bases). The V end was cut by 1 base, the J end by 3 bases, with 22 bases between. CDR1 is LNHNV and CDR2 is YYDKDF in the germline V gene (reference sequence). The CDR3 loop spans 18 amino acids. The CDR3 bases are TGTGCCACCAGCAGAGTTCAAGCGGAGGCACGGCGCAGCTACGAGCAGTACTTC. Translating it yields CATSRVQAEARRSYEQYF.

The chain has TRBV4-1 and TRBJ2-1; 9 bases fit TRBD2. V lost 0 bases, J lost 5 bases, and 8 bases stayed unmatched. The germline CDR1 and CDR2 sequences are MGHRA and YSYEKL. This CDR3 is 17 amino acids long. CDR3 amino acids: CASSQDGLAGSNNEQFF. Written as DNA, the CDR3 is TGCGCCAGCAGCCAAGATGGGCTAGCGGGAAGCAACAATGAGCAGTTCTTC.

CDR3 nucleotides: TGTGCCAGTAGCGCCTTGGGACAGTCCTACGAGCAGTACTTC. Translation gives CASSALGQSYEQYF. V gene TRBV19 combines with J gene TRBJ2-7; TRBD1 matches 7 bases. V was clipped by 6 bases and J by 1 base; unmatched bases: 6. The CDR3 contains 14 residues. The germline CDR1 and CDR2 sequences are LNHDA and SQIVND (reference sequence).